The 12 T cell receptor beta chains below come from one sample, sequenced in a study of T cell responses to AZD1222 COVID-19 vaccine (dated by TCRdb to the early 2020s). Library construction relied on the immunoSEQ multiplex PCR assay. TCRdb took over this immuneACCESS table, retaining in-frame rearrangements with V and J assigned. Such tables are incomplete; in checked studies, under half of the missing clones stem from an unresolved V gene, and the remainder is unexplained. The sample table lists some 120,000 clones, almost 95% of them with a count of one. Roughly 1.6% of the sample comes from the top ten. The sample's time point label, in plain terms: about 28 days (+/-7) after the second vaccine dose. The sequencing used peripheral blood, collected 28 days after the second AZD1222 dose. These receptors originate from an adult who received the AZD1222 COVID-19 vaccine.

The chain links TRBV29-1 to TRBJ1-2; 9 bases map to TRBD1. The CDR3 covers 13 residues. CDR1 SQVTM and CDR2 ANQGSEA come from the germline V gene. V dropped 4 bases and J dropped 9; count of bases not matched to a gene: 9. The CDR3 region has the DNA TGCAGCGTTGGACCCTCAGGGACAGGGAGCTACACCTTC. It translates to CSVGPSGTGSYTF.

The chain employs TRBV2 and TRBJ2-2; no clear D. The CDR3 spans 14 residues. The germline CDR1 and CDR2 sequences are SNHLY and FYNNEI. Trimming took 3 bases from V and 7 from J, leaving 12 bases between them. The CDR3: CASSDGVRGGELFF. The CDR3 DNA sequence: TGTGCCAGCAGTGATGGGGTCCGCGGCGGGGAGCTGTTTTTT.

The CDR3 coding sequence is TGTGCCAGCAGCTTCTCCGCGGGAGGGGACGAGCAGTACTTC. It is translated as CASSFSAGGDEQYF. This sequence joins TRBV11-2 and TRBJ2-7; 9 bases line up with TRBD2. This CDR3 contains 14 residues. Looked up from germline, CDR1 is SGHAT and CDR2 is FQNNGV. V gave up 3 bases and J gave up 5 bases; unmatched junction bases: 5.

The CDR3 DNA reads TGCAGTGCTAGATACGGCGAGCAGTACTTC. It is translated as CSARYGEQYF. The chain employs TRBV20-1 and TRBJ2-7; D unclear. Between the trimmed V and J ends, which lost 2 bases and 6 bases, there was a span of 5 bases. The CDR3 covers 10 residues. Germline loops: CDR1 DFQATT, CDR2 SNEGSKA (reference sequence).

CDR3 in amino acids: CASSMTANNQPQHF. DNA of the CDR3: TGTGCCAGTAGTATGACGGCCAACAATCAGCCCCAGCATTTT. This chain joins TRBV19 and TRBJ1-5, with unresolved D. V was clipped by 3 bases and J by 3 bases, with 9 bases between them. Germline CDR1 LNHDA, CDR2 SQIVND (reference sequence). The CDR3 length is 14 residues.

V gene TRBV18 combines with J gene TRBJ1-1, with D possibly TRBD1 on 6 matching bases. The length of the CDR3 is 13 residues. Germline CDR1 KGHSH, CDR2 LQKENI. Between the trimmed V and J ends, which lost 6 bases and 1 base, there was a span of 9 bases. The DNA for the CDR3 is TGTGCCAGCTCGGGGGGCTCGAACACTGAAGCTTTCTTT. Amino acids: CASSGGSNTEAFF.

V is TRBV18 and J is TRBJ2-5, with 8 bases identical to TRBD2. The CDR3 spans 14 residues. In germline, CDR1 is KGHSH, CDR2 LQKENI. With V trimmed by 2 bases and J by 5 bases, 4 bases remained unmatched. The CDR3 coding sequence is TGTGCCAGCTCACCATCGGGGGGGATGGAGACCCAGTACTTC. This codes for CASSPSGGMETQYF.

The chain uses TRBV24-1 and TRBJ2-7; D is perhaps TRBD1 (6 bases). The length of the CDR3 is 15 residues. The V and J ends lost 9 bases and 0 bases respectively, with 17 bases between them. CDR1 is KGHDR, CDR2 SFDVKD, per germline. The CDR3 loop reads CATAYGQGSSYEQYF. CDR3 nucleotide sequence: TGTGCCACCGCATATGGGCAGGGGAGCTCCTACGAGCAGTACTTC.

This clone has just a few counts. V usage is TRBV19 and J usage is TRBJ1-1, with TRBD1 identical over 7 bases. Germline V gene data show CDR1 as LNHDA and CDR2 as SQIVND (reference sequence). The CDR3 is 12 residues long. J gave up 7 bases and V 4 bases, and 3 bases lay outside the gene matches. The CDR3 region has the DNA TGTGCCAGTAGTACCTGGACAGGTGAAGCTTTCTTT. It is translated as CASSTWTGEAFF.

CDR3 region: CASSPTSGSSYEQYF. In DNA form, the CDR3 reads TGTGCCAGCAGTCCCACTAGCGGGAGCTCCTACGAGCAGTACTTC. This chain connects TRBV27 to TRBJ2-7; TRBD2 aligns across 11 bases. The CDR3 runs to 15 residues. In germline, CDR1 is MNHEY, CDR2 SMNVEV (reference sequence). V gave up 5 bases and J gave up 0 bases; unmatched junction bases: 3.

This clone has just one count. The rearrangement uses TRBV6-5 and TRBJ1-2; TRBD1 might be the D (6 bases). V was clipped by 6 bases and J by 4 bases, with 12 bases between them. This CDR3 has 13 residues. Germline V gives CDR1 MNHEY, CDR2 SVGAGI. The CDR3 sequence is CASSYRDGYGYTF. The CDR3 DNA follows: TGTGCCAGCAGCTACAGGGATGGCTATGGCTACACCTTC.

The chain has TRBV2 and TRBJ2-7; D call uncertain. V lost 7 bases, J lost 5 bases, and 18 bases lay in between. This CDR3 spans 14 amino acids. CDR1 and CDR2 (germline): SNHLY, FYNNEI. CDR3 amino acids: CASTVIPAANEQYF. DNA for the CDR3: TGTGCCAGCACCGTTATACCGGCCGCCAACGAGCAGTACTTC.